Following are 10 T cell receptor beta chains from one sample sequenced in a study of blood T cell repertoires in COVID-19. Sequencing was performed with immunoSEQ multiplex PCR; in TCRdb, only in-frame clones are kept and a portion is missing. The profile shows roughly 170,000 clones, around four fifths of them singletons. Source material: PBMCs or T cells enriched from blood (not recorded which). The origin of the receptors is a woman aged 50 to 60 in a cohort exposed to, infected with or recovered from COVID-19 (not recorded which).

Worth noting for this clone: The same CDR3 is also encoded by other DNA sequences in this sample. This chain connects TRBV5-1 to TRBJ2-5; a weak D match, TRBD2 (6 bases). The CDR3 is 14 amino acids. Trimming took 0 bases from V and 0 from J, leaving 6 bases between them. Germline V gives CDR1 SGHRS, CDR2 YFSETQ. CDR3 in DNA: TGCGCCAGCAGCTTGGGCGGGGACCAAGAGACCCAGTACTTC. It encodes CASSLGGDQETQYF.

The V gene is TRBV30, the J gene TRBJ1-1; no clear D gene. CDR1 is GTSNPN, CDR2 SVGIG, per germline (reference sequence). The V end lost 1 base, the J end lost 10 bases, and 10 bases lay between the germline ends. The CDR3 sequence is 11 residues long. CDR3 nucleotides: TGTGCCTGGAGTGGGAAGCCAGGAGCTTTCTTT. It is translated as CAWSGKPGAFF. The variable domain in full, with the rest retrieved from reference TRBV30 and TRBJ1-1, is SQTIHQWPATLVQPVGSPLSLECTVEGTSNPNLYWYRQAAGRGLQLLFYSVGIGQISSEVPQNLSASRPQDRQFILSSKKLLLSDSGFYLCAWSGKPGAFFGQGTRLTVV.

The chain links TRBV5-1 to TRBJ1-5; no firm D call. Trimming stripped 5 bases from V and 0 bases from J, with 12 bases between. The CDR3 extends over 15 amino acids. The germline gives CDR1 SGHRS, CDR2 YFSETQ. The DNA of the CDR3 is TGCGCCAGCAGGCCTGGCGGTAATAGCAATCAGCCCCAGCATTTT. It encodes CASRPGGNSNQPQHF.

This clone was counted only a few times. The CDR3 nucleotides read TGCGCCAGCAGCACCGGACAGGTGGAGGGGGGCGGTGAGCAGTTCTTC. It codes for CASSTGQVEGGGEQFF. V gene TRBV5-1 combines with J gene TRBJ2-1; the D gene is possibly TRBD1 (7 bases). V gave up 4 bases and J gave up 9 bases, with 23 bases separating them. CDR1 and CDR2 (germline): SGHRS, YFSETQ. The CDR3 extends over 16 amino acids.

The chain carries TRBV28 and TRBJ1-3; D unresolved. Germline V gene lookup returns CDR1 MDHEN and CDR2 SYDVKM. Between the trimmed V and J ends, which lost 2 bases and 0 bases, there was a span of 17 bases. This CDR3 is 18 amino acids long. The CDR3 spells CASSLNPGRISSGNTIYF. CDR3 DNA: TGTGCCAGCAGTTTAAATCCCGGGAGGATCAGCTCTGGAAACACCATATATTTT.

The gene calls are TRBV7-9 and TRBJ1-6; no clear D gene. The V gene lost 6 bases and the J gene lost 10 bases, with 19 bases spanning the gap. Looked up from germline, CDR1 is SEHNR and CDR2 is FQNEAQ (reference sequence). This CDR3 region has 15 residues. CDR3 sequence: CASRAGGGPISPLHF. CDR3 bases: TGTGCCAGCAGAGCCGGTGGTGGGCCGATCTCACCCCTCCACTTT.

The chain couples TRBV28 to TRBJ1-2; the match to TRBD1 covers 7 bases. Germline-derived CDR1 and CDR2 are MDHEN and SYDVKM. CDR3 length: 11 amino acids. The V segment lost 10 bases and the J segment 5 bases; nucleotides outside the gene matches: 4. CDR3 sequence reads: CATKTGYGYTF. CDR3 coding DNA: TGTGCCACCAAGACAGGGTATGGCTACACCTTC.

The chain employs TRBV4-1 and TRBJ1-2; D might be TRBD1 (5 bases). CDR3 size: 16 residues. Germline loops: CDR1 MGHRA, CDR2 YSYEKL. Trimming took 0 bases from V and 3 from J, leaving 14 bases between them. The CDR3 reads CASSQEAGGGDYGYTF. CDR3 coding DNA: TGCGCCAGCAGCCAAGAAGCCGGGGGTGGGGACTATGGCTACACCTTC.

The chain uses TRBV9 and TRBJ1-6; possible D gene TRBD1, 6 bases. CDR3 size: 17 residues. Trimming cost V 2 bases and J 4 bases, with 16 bases left between them. CDR1 SGDLS and CDR2 YYNGEE come from the germline V gene. The CDR3 region has the DNA TGTGCCAGCAGCGTCGAGGCAGGGGCAGGGTATAATTCACCCCTCCACTTT. This translates into CASSVEAGAGYNSPLHF. The full variable domain, completed using reference TRBV9 and TRBJ1-6, is DSGVTQTPKHLITATGQRVTLRCSPRSGDLSVYWYQQSLDQGLQFLIQYYNGEERAKGNILERFSAQQFPDLHSELNLSSLELGDSALYFCASSVEAGAGYNSPLHFGNGTRLTVT.

This clone was found once. The J gene is TRBJ2-5, the V gene TRBV6-6, with D perhaps TRBD2 (7 bases). The CDR3 loop spans 15 amino acids. The germline V and J ends were trimmed by 1 base and 1 base, with 10 bases remaining between them. Germline CDR1 reads MNHNY; CDR2 reads SVGAGI (reference sequence). The CDR3 here is CASSYLAGAQETQYF. In nucleotides, the CDR3 is TGTGCCAGCAGTTACTTGGCGGGGGCCCAAGAGACCCAGTACTTC.